The 11 T cell receptor beta chains below come from one sample, sequenced in a study of CD8 T cells in Susac syndrome. With random hexamers, about 0.5 to 1 ug RNA was reverse transcribed. One entry per CDR3 protein, called by TCRdb with MiXCR from the immunoSEQ multiplex PCR reads. Found here are 250,000 to 300,000 distinct CDR3 sequences, approximately 89% of them singletons; the top ten hold around 0.2%. The sample taken for sequencing was CD8+ T cells from PBMCs. The receptors stem from a human donor with multiple sclerosis.

This chain uses TRBV20-1 with TRBJ2-1; TRBD2 agrees at 8 bases. Germline V lookup: CDR1 DFQATT, CDR2 SNEGSKA (reference sequence). The CDR3 contains 16 residues. V was clipped by 0 bases and J by 10 bases; unmatched bases: 14. The CDR3 DNA reads as TGCAGTGCTAGAGATCTCGGGGGGCTAGCGGGCCTCGAGCAGTTCTTC. Translated: CSARDLGGLAGLEQFF.

The chain joins TRBV4-3 to TRBJ1-4; no clear D. V dropped 0 bases and J dropped 3 bases, with 2 bases sitting between them. The V gene's germline CDR1 is LGHNA and CDR2 YSLEER. The CDR3 loop spans 13 amino acids. CDR3 DNA: TGCGCCAGCAGCCAAGATCCTAATGAAAAACTGTTTTTT. This sequence encodes CASSQDPNEKLFF.

V and J are TRBV4-1 and TRBJ2-7, with 9 bases lining up with TRBD2. Germline assignment: CDR1 MGHRA and CDR2 YSYEKL. Losses at the gene ends were 0 bases for V and 6 bases for J; bases not matched to a gene: 6. There are 15 residues in the CDR3. CDR3 sequence reads: CASSQERGGSSEQYF. The CDR3 DNA reads TGCGCCAGCAGCCAAGAGCGGGGGGGCTCTTCCGAGCAGTACTTC.

The chain is built from TRBV15 and TRBJ2-1; 12 nucleotides agree with TRBD2. This CDR3 has 16 amino acids. Germline values: CDR1 LNHNV, CDR2 YYDKDF (reference sequence). V lost 5 bases, J lost 8 bases, and 10 bases stayed unmatched. DNA for the CDR3: TGTGCCACCAGCTCTCAACTAGCGGGGGGTATAGATGAGCAGTTCTTC. Its translation: CATSSQLAGGIDEQFF.

The sample holds one count of this clonotype. This chain connects TRBV20-1 to TRBJ2-7; 10 nucleotides match TRBD2. Germline V lookup: CDR1 DFQATT, CDR2 SNEGSKA (reference sequence). Trimming cost V 2 bases and J 3 bases; bases outside gene matches: 1. This CDR3 region has 13 residues. The DNA for the CDR3 is TGCAGTGCTAGACTAGCGGGAGTCTACGAGCAGTACTTC. Residues: CSARLAGVYEQYF.

The chain is built from TRBV7-2 and TRBJ2-7, with D uncertain. This CDR3 is built from 13 residues. V was cut by 5 bases and J by 4 bases, with 12 bases left in between. Germline lookup yields CDR1 SGHTA and CDR2 FQGNSA. CDR3 sequence (DNA): TGTGCCAGCAGCCCGTGGACCGGTTACGAGCAGTACTTC. Translated: CASSPWTGYEQYF.

V is TRBV4-3 and J is TRBJ2-2; the D gene is possibly TRBD2 (6 bases). The CDR3 totals 16 residues. Germline CDR1 LGHNA, CDR2 YSLEER. Trimming left V 5 bases short and J 6 bases short, with 19 bases between. CDR3 residues: CASSFLISREPGELFF. CDR3 DNA: TGCGCCAGCAGCTTCCTAATTTCGCGGGAACCCGGGGAGCTGTTTTTT.

The chain carries TRBV5-4 and TRBJ2-1, with 14 bases identical to TRBD2. Per germline, CDR1 SGHNT and CDR2 YYREEE (reference sequence). This CDR3 region has 16 residues. Trimming at V came to 3 bases and at J to 9 bases, leaving 8 bases not matched to a gene. CDR3 DNA sequence: TGTGCCAGCAGCTCCGGGACTAGCGGGAGAGAAATTGAGCAGTTCTTC. Translating gives CASSSGTSGREIEQFF.

This chain uses TRBV7-2 with TRBJ1-6, with a weak D call TRBD1 (5 bases). The CDR3 sequence is 14 residues long. CDR1 is SGHTA and CDR2 is FQGNSA in the germline V gene. The germline V and J ends were trimmed by 3 bases and 5 bases, with 8 bases remaining between them. The DNA for the CDR3 is TGTGCCAGCAGCTTGGGACTGAATAATTCACCCCTCCACTTT. Its translation: CASSLGLNNSPLHF.

The chain couples TRBV7-8 to TRBJ1-4; D remains unclear. The CDR3 length is 14 residues. The ends were cut back, 2 bases at V and 7 bases at J, with 11 bases in the middle. The V gene's germline CDR1 is SGHVS and CDR2 FQNEAQ. This chain's CDR3 is CASSLLQTREKLFF. The DNA for the CDR3 is TGTGCCAGCAGCTTATTGCAAACGCGTGAAAAACTGTTTTTT.

CDR3 sequence (DNA): TGTGCCAGCAGCTTAGCTTCCCCGGGGGGGTACGAGCAGTACTTC. It translates to CASSLASPGGYEQYF. The rearrangement uses TRBV7-9 and TRBJ2-7; TRBD2 matches at 8 bases. This CDR3 has 15 residues. Germline-derived CDR1 and CDR2 are SEHNR and FQNEAQ (reference sequence). Losses at the gene ends were 0 bases for V and 4 bases for J; bases not matched to a gene: 5. Full variable domain (outside the CDR3, taken from reference TRBV7-9 and TRBJ2-7): DTGVSQNPRHKITKRGQNVTFRCDPISEHNRLYWYRQTLGQGPEFLTYFQNEAQLEKSRLLSDRFSAERPKGSFSTLEIQRTEQGDSAMYLCASSLASPGGYEQYFGPGTRLTVT.